This record covers a single T cell receptor (beta chain). This clonotype was detected many times. Its cognate antigen has yet to be identified. No qualities accompany the bases; no much larger clone lies one base away. Genomic DNA served as template for TCR beta VDJ combination and CDR3 sequence profiling. An Illumina HiSeq 2000 was used for TCR repertoire sequencing. In the original analysis: TRBV/TRBJ rearrangement plots, CDR3 size and DJ length profiles, and Simpson's diversity index were used to assess repertoires. Whichever DNA sequence was most abundant in the deep sequencing data was defined as the immunodominant clone. CDR3 amino acid sequences were checked for sharing across subjects and were also compared against the VDJdb database and published repertoires. In TCRdb, the public reads were trimmed at Q25 with fastp and aligned with MiXCR, with productive beta chains retained. Entries that share a CDR3 protein sequence are merged under the most common genes and DNA. It is TCRdb's table, rather than the study itself, that gives the V and J calls and clone size. The sample contains about 120,000 distinct CDR3 sequences, 45% to 60% of them found a single time. The top ten clones comprise under 35% of the sample.

These data come from a study of CD8+CD57+ T cells in acquired aplastic anemia (dated by TCRdb to between 2017 and 2018). Describing the broader study: A mean of around 3.2 ug of DNA, ranging from about 0.2 to 27.4 ug, was extracted from sorted CD4+ and CD8+ cells. CD8+CD57+ expansion was defined as frequency above the mean frequency observed in healthy subjects.

The paper as a whole reports these results and caveats: CD8+ Simpson's diversity did not differ significantly between patients and healthy controls (P=0.060). Roughly 30 CD8+ CDR3 sequences were shared between patients and controls but appeared highly expressed in patients and within their immunodominant clones.

Germline trimming amounts to 5 bases on V and 5 bases on J, with 6 as the count of junction bases outside the gene matches. The CDR3, cysteine through phenylalanine, is 13 amino acids long. Of the read, only the CDR3 DNA is kept; its 39 bases are in frame from base 1. The CDR1 and CDR2 encoded by the germline V gene (reference sequence) are SEHNR and FQNEAQ. Patients chosen for sequencing had shown expansion of CD8+CD57+ cells by flow cytometry. All patients had severe acquired aplastic anemia diagnosed by International Study of Aplastic Anemia and Agranulocytosis and Camitta criteria. No patient had received any therapy when blood was sampled. In the study, sorted CD4+ and CD8+ blood T cells from patients with severe aplastic anemia and from healthy subjects underwent deep sequencing of TCR repertoires. Patients were enrolled under clinicaltrials.gov protocols 00001620, 01623167, 00001397, 00071045, 00081523 and 00961064 in the USA. Ficoll-Paque density gradient centrifugation was used to isolate peripheral blood mononuclear cells. Before DNA extraction, CD4+ and CD8+ T cells were sorted with FACS or magnetic beads.

Sequenced input: sorted CD4+, CD8+, or CD8+CD57+ T cells (not recorded which) from PBMCs. The chain is encoded by TRBV7-9 joined to TRBJ2-7; 7 bases in the middle match TRBD1. This sequence originates from a human donor with aplastic anemia. The CDR3 reads CASSTPGTDEQYF. The DNA sequence follows: TGTGCCAGCAGCACCCCCGGGACAGACGAGCAGTACTTC.